This paragraph reports one TCR beta chain. TCRdb used MiXCR to reprocess the RT-PCR reads, holding one entry per CDR3 protein. The sample contains 30,000 to 40,000 distinct CDR3 sequences, 50% to 65% of which appear only once. The germline CDR1 and CDR2 sequences are SQVTM and ANQGSEA. Trimming removed 6 bases at V and 0 bases at J, with 14 bases between. The CDR3 runs to 14 residues. The sample comes from a study of yellow fever vaccine responses in identical twins. The TCR comes from a woman aged 18-29 years who received the yellow fever vaccine. The chain uses TRBV29-1 and TRBJ2-5; no firm D call. The sample was T cells from blood (PBMCs), unsorted or a sorted subset (not recorded which), taken before or after yellow fever vaccination (not recorded which). In nucleotides, the CDR3 is TGCAGCGTCGTTAAGGTTAATTACCAAGAGACCCAGTACTTC. Translation gives CSVVKVNYQETQYF.